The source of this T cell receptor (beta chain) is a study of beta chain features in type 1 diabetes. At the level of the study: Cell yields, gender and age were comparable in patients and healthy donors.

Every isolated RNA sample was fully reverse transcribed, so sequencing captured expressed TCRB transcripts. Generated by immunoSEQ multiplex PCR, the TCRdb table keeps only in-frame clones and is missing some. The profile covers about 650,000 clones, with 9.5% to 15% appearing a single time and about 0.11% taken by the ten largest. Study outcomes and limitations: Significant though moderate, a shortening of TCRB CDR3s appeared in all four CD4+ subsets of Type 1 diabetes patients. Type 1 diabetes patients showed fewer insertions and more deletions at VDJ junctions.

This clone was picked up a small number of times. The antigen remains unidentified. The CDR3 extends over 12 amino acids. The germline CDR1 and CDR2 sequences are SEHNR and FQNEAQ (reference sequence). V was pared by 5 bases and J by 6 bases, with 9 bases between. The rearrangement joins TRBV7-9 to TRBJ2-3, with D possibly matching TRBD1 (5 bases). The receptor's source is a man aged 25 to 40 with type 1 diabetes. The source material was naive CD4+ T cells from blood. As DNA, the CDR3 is TGTGCCAGCAGCCCCCACAGGGATACGCAGTATTTT. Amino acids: CASSPHRDTQYF.